A single sample gave rise to the 29 T cell receptor beta chains below, sequenced in a study of T cell responses to AZD1222 COVID-19 vaccine. The protocol was immunoSEQ multiplex PCR, while the TCRdb copy is restricted to in-frame clones and leaves out a portion. The table records over 110,000 clones, over 85% of them present only once. The sequenced sample was peripheral blood, obtained on day 0 of AZD1222 vaccination. These receptors were taken from an adult in good health.

The V gene is TRBV28, the J gene TRBJ2-1; D gene unclear. The germline CDR1 and CDR2 sequences are MDHEN and SYDVKM. This CDR3 is built from 15 residues. Between the trimmed V and J ends, which lost 6 bases and 5 bases, there was a span of 17 bases. In nucleotides, the CDR3 is TGTGCCAGCAGCCTCGGCACTTTGGCTAACAATGAGCAGTTCTTC. It is translated as CASSLGTLANNEQFF.

A single count supports this clone. The V gene is TRBV12-3 or TRBV12-4, the J gene TRBJ2-5, with TRBD1 matching 7 bases. The CDR3 extends over 13 amino acids. V dropped 6 bases and J dropped 7; count of bases not matched to a gene: 8. The CDR3 DNA reads as TGTGCCAGCAGCACGGGACAGAGAGGGACCCAGTACTTC. Protein product: CASSTGQRGTQYF.

For this clone: One end of the junction does not line up with germline, which may come from a read error. The gene calls are TRBV27 and TRBJ2-6; the D is unclear. The CDR3 is 15 residues long. Germline V gene lookup returns CDR1 MNHEY and CDR2 SMNVEV (reference sequence). The CDR3 protein is CASSLFPSGANVLTF. The DNA for the CDR3 is TGTGCCAGCAGCTTATTTCCCTCTGGGGCCAACGTCCTGACTTTC.

The rearrangement links TRBV11-3 to TRBJ2-5; the D gene could be TRBD1 or TRBD2 (7 bases each). Germline V CDR1 and CDR2: SGHNT, YENEEA. The CDR3 length is 15 residues. V was trimmed by 5 bases and J by 5 bases, leaving 18 bases between them. The CDR3 sequence: CASSQGSGGAETQYF. The CDR3 region has the DNA TGTGCCAGCAGCCAGGGATCAGGGGGGGCGGAGACCCAGTACTTC.

The V and J genes are TRBV9 and TRBJ2-7; tentative D call: TRBD1 (6 bases). V was shortened by 2 bases and J by 2 bases, with 11 bases between the two germline ends. The CDR3 sequence is 14 residues long. Germline CDR1 is SGDLS and CDR2 is YYNGEE. The CDR3 spells CASSVGDNAYEQYF. CDR3 DNA: TGTGCCAGCAGCGTTGGGGACAACGCCTACGAGCAGTACTTC.

V is TRBV3-1 (or the pseudogene TRBV3-2) and J is TRBJ2-2, with D unresolved. CDR3 length: 14 residues. Germline CDR1 is LGHDT and CDR2 is YNNKEL (reference sequence). Deletions cut 5 bases from V and 4 bases from J, with 11 bases between. CDR3 residues: CASSLDSVTGELFF. The CDR3 DNA sequence: TGTGCCAGCAGCTTAGATTCCGTCACCGGGGAGCTGTTTTTT.

This chain uses TRBV10-1 with TRBJ1-5; D is perhaps TRBD1 (5 bases). Trimming cost V 7 bases and J 0 bases, with 25 bases left between them. CDR3 length: 19 amino acids. Germline lookup yields CDR1 WNHNN and CDR2 SYGVQD (reference sequence). CDR3 DNA: TGCGCCAGCACCAAGACAGTGTCCTTCCAGATATATAGCAATCAGCCCCAGCATTTT. It codes for CASTKTVSFQIYSNQPQHF.

The chain recombines TRBV4-1 with TRBJ2-3; 7 bases fit TRBD1. Per the germline V gene, CDR1 is MGHRA and CDR2 is YSYEKL. V was clipped by 0 bases and J by 1 base; unmatched bases: 7. There are 17 residues in the CDR3. The CDR3 bases are TGCGCCAGCAGCCAAGATGGAACAGGGGCCGGCACAGATACGCAGTATTTT. Translated, it gives CASSQDGTGAGTDTQYF.

This chain connects TRBV7-7 to TRBJ2-3, with 7 positions matching TRBD2. The junction had 11 bases not matched to a gene; V was cut back by 5 bases and J by 0 bases. The CDR3 is made up of 17 amino acids. CDR1 SSHAT and CDR2 FNYEAQ come from the germline V gene (reference sequence). In DNA form, the CDR3 reads TGTGCCAGCAGCCGCGGCACTAGCGTAGGTAGCACAGATACGCAGTATTTT. It is translated as CASSRGTSVGSTDTQYF.

The chain carries TRBV7-8 and TRBJ2-3; 12 bases align to TRBD2. After removal of 5 bases from V and 11 bases from J, the junction contained 5 bases not matched to a gene. The germline gives CDR1 SGHVS, CDR2 FQNEAQ. CDR3 length: 13 amino acids. The CDR3, as DNA: TGTGCCAGCAGCCGGACTAGCGGGGAAAGGCAGTATTTT. Its protein product is CASSRTSGERQYF.

The chain has TRBV28 and TRBJ2-7; 11 bases are a match to TRBD1. The germline V gene encodes CDR1 MDHEN and CDR2 SYDVKM. The junction had 4 bases not matched to a gene; V was cut back by 4 bases and J by 2 bases. This CDR3 is 15 amino acids long. The DNA for the CDR3 is TGTGCCAGCAGTTCTCCGGGACAGGGGGCCTACGAGCAGTACTTC. This codes for CASSSPGQGAYEQYF.

J is TRBJ1-2 and V is TRBV6-2 or TRBV6-3; possible D gene TRBD1, 5 bases. V was trimmed by 5 bases and J by 0 bases, leaving 13 bases between them. Germline CDR1 and CDR2: MNHEY and SVGEGT. The CDR3 consists of 15 residues. The CDR3 coding sequence is TGTGCCAGCAGTCACGGGGGGACTTCTAACTATGGCTACACCTTC. It is translated as CASSHGGTSNYGYTF.

The genes are TRBV3-1 (or the pseudogene TRBV3-2) and TRBJ1-1, with 10 nucleotides matching TRBD1. The CDR3 sequence is 17 residues long. V shed 2 bases and J 1 base; nucleotides not matched to a gene: 7. CDR1 and CDR2 from the germline V gene are LGHDT and YNNKEL (reference sequence). CDR3 in amino acids: CASSQRDRGPSNTEAFF. CDR3 coding DNA: TGTGCCAGCAGCCAACGGGACAGGGGCCCTTCGAACACTGAAGCTTTCTTT.

The genes are TRBV7-9 and TRBJ2-1, with 7 bases matching TRBD2. The CDR3 length is 14 residues. Germline V gives CDR1 SEHNR, CDR2 FQNEAQ (reference sequence). V lost 3 bases, J lost 4 bases, and 3 bases stayed unmatched. CDR3 nucleotides: TGTGCCAGCAGCTTCCAGCGGGGTTACAATGAGCAGTTCTTC. It translates to CASSFQRGYNEQFF.

The DNA of the CDR3 is TGTGCCAGCAGCCAGGACAGGGGTTCCGGGGAGCTGTTTTTT. This gives the protein CASSQDRGSGELFF. This chain connects TRBV7-2 to TRBJ2-2, with TRBD1 matching 9 bases. Germline V lookup: CDR1 SGHTA, CDR2 FQGNSA. This CDR3 has 14 amino acids. The V gene end was trimmed by 5 bases and the J gene end by 6 bases; junction bases not matched to a gene: 4.

This sequence joins TRBV7-2 and TRBJ2-7, with TRBD2 identical over 13 bases. This CDR3 comprises 15 residues. V gave up 4 bases and J gave up 7 bases; unmatched junction bases: 7. CDR1 is SGHTA and CDR2 is FQGNSA in the germline V gene. DNA for the CDR3: TGTGCCAGCAGCTCCGGAGGACTAGCGGGAGTTGAGCAGTACTTC. Its translation is CASSSGGLAGVEQYF.

The V call is TRBV27, the J call TRBJ2-7, with D perhaps TRBD1 or TRBD2 (5 bases each). The CDR3 is made up of 15 amino acids. Germline V gene sequence: CDR1 MNHEY, CDR2 SMNVEV (reference sequence). V was cut by 0 bases and J by 0 bases, with 9 bases left in between. CDR3 amino acids: CASSLSGTSSYEQYF. The CDR3 DNA reads TGTGCCAGCAGTTTATCCGGGACGAGCTCCTACGAGCAGTACTTC.

The chain joins TRBV12-3 or TRBV12-4 to TRBJ2-7, with D perhaps TRBD1 or TRBD2 (5 bases each). The CDR3 loop spans 12 amino acids. Between the trimmed V and J ends, which lost 4 bases and 9 bases, there was a span of 13 bases. Here the CDR3 reads CASSSLGVVQYF. The CDR3 DNA reads TGTGCCAGCAGTTCCCTGGGGGTTGTGCAGTACTTC.

The chain employs TRBV9 and TRBJ1-6; 7 bases match TRBD1. Germline values: CDR1 SGDLS, CDR2 YYNGEE. This CDR3 spans 16 amino acids. V lost 4 bases and J lost 9; bases outside the gene matches: 13. The CDR3 here is CASSPSLGQRTSPLHF. The CDR3 nucleotides are TGTGCCAGCAGCCCTTCATTGGGACAGAGGACTTCACCCCTCCACTTT.

This sequence joins TRBV2 and TRBJ1-5; the D is unclear. This CDR3 contains 13 residues. Trimming removed 1 base from V and 7 bases from J, with 8 bases in between. Germline CDR1 is SNHLY and CDR2 is FYNNEI. The DNA of the CDR3 is TGTGCCAGCAGTGAAGAAGGTAACCAGCCCCAGCATTTT. This encodes CASSEEGNQPQHF.

This clone has more than one count but fewer than ten. The chain joins TRBV12-3 or TRBV12-4 to TRBJ1-3; 7 positions agree with TRBD1. The V segment lost 6 bases and the J segment 4 bases; nucleotides outside the gene matches: 3. CDR3 length: 13 residues. CDR3 amino acids: CASSRGSGNTIYF. In nucleotides, the CDR3 is TGTGCCAGCAGCAGGGGGAGCGGAAACACCATATATTTT.

This clone was seen once. The chain has TRBV11-3 and TRBJ1-1; D uncertain. CDR1 and CDR2 (germline): SGHNT, YENEEA. This CDR3 is built from 13 residues. V dropped 4 bases and J dropped 0 bases, with 6 bases sitting between them. The CDR3 loop reads CASSSEMNTEAFF. The CDR3 DNA follows: TGTGCCAGCAGCTCAGAGATGAACACTGAAGCTTTCTTT.

The rearrangement joins TRBV19 to TRBJ1-3, with a possible D match to TRBD1 (6 bases). V dropped 9 bases and J dropped 0 bases, with 15 bases sitting between them. This CDR3 has 15 amino acids. Germline lookup yields CDR1 LNHDA and CDR2 SQIVND (reference sequence). The CDR3 region is CASQTGTTSGNTIYF. In DNA form, the CDR3 reads TGTGCCAGCCAAACAGGGACTACCTCTGGAAACACCATATATTTT.

CDR3 nucleotides: TGTGCCAGTAGTATACGGGGCCAGGCGGTGGATCAGCCCCAGCATTTT. Translation: CASSIRGQAVDQPQHF. This chain uses TRBV19 with TRBJ1-5, with a tentative D call TRBD1 (5 bases). Germline-derived CDR1 and CDR2 are LNHDA and SQIVND (reference sequence). This CDR3 has 16 residues. V was clipped by 2 bases and J by 5 bases, with 16 bases between them.

The chain joins TRBV7-9 to TRBJ1-6; D is uncertain. Trimming took 1 base from V and 5 from J, leaving 9 bases between them. Looked up from germline, CDR1 is SEHNR and CDR2 is FQNEAQ (reference sequence). The CDR3 runs to 15 residues. The CDR3 is CASSLGTPDNSPLHF. The CDR3 coding sequence is TGTGCCAGCAGCTTAGGAACACCGGATAATTCACCCCTCCACTTT.

The rearrangement links TRBV6-5 to TRBJ1-2; no definite D call. There are 12 residues in the CDR3. Germline V gene sequence: CDR1 MNHEY, CDR2 SVGAGI. V shed 6 bases and J shed 3 bases, with 8 bases lying between them. CDR3: CASSYGHYGYTF. CDR3 DNA: TGTGCCAGCAGCTACGGACACTATGGCTACACCTTC.

The V and J genes are TRBV28 and TRBJ2-6; D is perhaps TRBD1 (6 bases). The CDR3 is 15 amino acids. Germline CDR1 reads MDHEN; CDR2 reads SYDVKM. V lost 8 bases, J lost 3 bases, and 14 bases lay in between. The CDR3 spells CASRTGFLGANVLTF. The CDR3 nucleotides read TGTGCCAGCCGTACAGGGTTCCTTGGGGCCAACGTCCTGACTTTC.

This clone was counted between two and nine times. The chain joins TRBV30 to TRBJ1-5; perhaps TRBD1 as D (5 bases). Germline V gene data show CDR1 as GTSNPN and CDR2 as SVGIG (reference sequence). The V and J ends lost 2 bases and 4 bases respectively, with 9 bases between them. The CDR3 has 13 amino acids. CDR3 sequence: CAWSPTENQPQHF. In nucleotides, the CDR3 is TGTGCCTGGAGTCCGACAGAAAATCAGCCCCAGCATTTT.

The chain couples TRBV5-1 to TRBJ1-1, with 8 bases aligning to TRBD1. V lost 1 base, J lost 1 base, and 6 bases stayed unmatched. Germline CDR1 and CDR2: SGHRS and YFSETQ. The CDR3 length is 16 residues. In DNA form, the CDR3 reads TGCGCCAGCAGCTTGCCCCCCGGGACAGGGAACACTGAAGCTTTCTTT. It is translated as CASSLPPGTGNTEAFF.